This T cell receptor beta chain comes out of a study of Graves' ophthalmopathy and Graves' hyperthyroidism (dated by TCRdb to about 2018). Looking at the study overall: Peripheral blood was collected before any treatment was given, at the time of initial diagnosis. TCR beta repertoire signatures were used to distinguish Graves' ophthalmopathy from Graves' hyperthyroidism and to predict progression to ophthalmopathy. In total, some 140 blood samples were TCR-sequenced: under 45 ophthalmopathy, 75 hyperthyroidism and about 17 hyperthyroidism-to-ophthalmopathy patients. To explore V-J signatures that distinguish ophthalmopathy from hyperthyroidism, a discovery set of around 100 patients was enrolled, made up of 40 to 45 with ophthalmopathy and 57 with stable hyperthyroidism. For independent validation, a separate cohort was made up of approximately 18 hyperthyroidism patients plus 17 patients who later progressed from hyperthyroidism to ophthalmopathy. T-cell repertoires of thyroid tissue and blood were compared in about six hyperthyroidism patients. Following sample collection, hyperthyroidism patients were given methimazole at a starting dose of 30 mg daily, and ophthalmopathy patients were given high-dose intravenous methylprednisolone. The 95 to 100 discovery patients were randomly divided into training and test sets at a 7:3 ratio.

A remark on this clonotype: Its cognate antigen has yet to be identified. Base qualities are missing; no much larger clone stands one base away.

Patients with ophthalmopathy had moderately to severely active disease, with a Clinical Activity Score of 3 or more, a NOSPECS grade of 4 or more, and a disease duration of less than 3 months. Anyone with other autoimmune diseases, uncontrolled infections, pregnancy or lactation was excluded from the study. Clinical symptoms, serum thyroxine, TRAb, thyroid ultrasound and orbital computed tomography were used for diagnosis. Ficoll-Paque density gradient centrifugation was used to isolate PBMCs from 9.5 to 10 ml of fresh peripheral blood. Trizol reagent was used to extract the total RNA, and its quality was then checked on an Agilent 2100 Bioanalyzer. Deletion took 0 bases off V and 6 bases off J, with a span of 9 bases between the germline ends. In the germline V gene (reference sequence), CDR1 corresponds to SGHKS and CDR2 to YYEKEE. Counted from cysteine to phenylalanine, this CDR3 has 13 amino acids. Just the 39-base CDR3 DNA is kept, in frame starting at base 1.

TCR beta CDR3 regions were amplified from RNA transcripts for repertoire sequencing. A first-round RT-PCR used HTBI primers with the Qiagen OneStep RT-PCR kit, followed by a second-round multiplex PCR, size selection and purification. The libraries underwent paired-end sequencing with 100 bp reads on an Illumina HiSeq2000. On the study's bioinformatics: Reads were processed with SOAPnuke, discarding reads with adapters, uncalled bases, mean Phred below 15, or no exact constant-primer or identifier match. COPE v1.2.5 was used to merge the high-quality paired reads. Unique nucleotide sequences were defined as clonotypes and aligned to IMGT TRB V, D and J references using MiTCR v1.1. Only V-J combinations with frequency above 0.0001 were analysed, covering approximately 99% of repertoires. For each V-J combination, a TCR clonal expansion and chaos score was defined as F50 clonal expansion divided by the chaos observed in the TCRdist matrix. Welch's t-statistics and random forest were used to reduce features to about 13 V-J combinations, which were fed into a naive Bayes classifier. Thyroid-blood repertoire similarity was quantified with the Morisita-Horn index. Through fastp at Q25 and MiXCR, TCRdb rebuilt clones from the public reads, retaining in-frame beta chains. Rows matching on CDR3 protein sequence are summarized as one entry with the most common DNA and genes. The V and J calls were not made by the authors but by TCRdb's processing. This sample holds about 14,000 distinct CDR3 sequences; about 50% were observed only once. Of the sample, around 45% falls within the top ten clones.

Summary of the overall study and its limitations: No statistical method was used to predetermine the sample size, and group allocation was not hidden from the investigators. In validation, the model predicted ophthalmopathy progression with about 70% sensitivity and roughly 72% specificity; roughly 12 predicted patients were CT-confirmed with GO in a median of approximately 6.2 months. Ophthalmopathy was separated from stable hyperthyroidism by the 13-signature model with about 90% sensitivity and around 81% specificity in cross-validation and with 80%/75% in the test set. Most of the expanded thyroid clonotypes with a frequency above 0.001 were also detected in blood, and it was suggested that the thyroid immune response may be reflected by blood repertoires.

The source material was peripheral blood. The rearranged segments are TRBV5-5 and TRBJ2-5; the D gene cannot be named for sure. The receptor was derived from a woman aged 25 to 39 with Graves' ophthalmopathy. Donor details come from another sample of the same person, matched by shared clones. The CDR3 region: CASSLGVSQTQYF. The DNA is as follows: TGTGCCAGCAGCTTGGGAGTTAGTCAGACCCAGTACTTC.